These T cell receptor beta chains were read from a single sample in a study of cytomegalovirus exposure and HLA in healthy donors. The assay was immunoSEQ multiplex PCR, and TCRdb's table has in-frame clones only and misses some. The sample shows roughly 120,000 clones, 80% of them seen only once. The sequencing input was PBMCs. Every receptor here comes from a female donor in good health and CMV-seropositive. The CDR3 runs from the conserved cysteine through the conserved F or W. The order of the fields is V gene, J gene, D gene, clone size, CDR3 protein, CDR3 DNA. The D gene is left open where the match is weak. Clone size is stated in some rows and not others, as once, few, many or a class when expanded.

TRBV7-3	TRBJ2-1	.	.	CASSLAGRDNEQFF	TGTGCCAGCAGCTTAGCGGGGAGAGACAATGAGCAGTTCTTC
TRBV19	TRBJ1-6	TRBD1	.	CASSNGQGDSPLHF	TGTGCCAGTAGTAACGGACAGGGAGATTCACCCCTCCACTTT
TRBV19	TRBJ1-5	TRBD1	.	CASMGTGLQPQHF	TGTGCCAGTATGGGGACAGGGCTTCAGCCCCAGCATTTT
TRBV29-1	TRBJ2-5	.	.	CSILGGGATQYF	TGCAGCATCTTGGGGGGGGGCGCGACCCAGTACTTC
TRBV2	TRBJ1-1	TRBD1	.	CASTSTGKNTEAFF	TGTGCCAGCACGTCGACAGGGAAGAACACTGAAGCTTTCTTT
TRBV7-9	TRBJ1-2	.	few	CASTPEKEPGGYTF	TGTGCCAGCACCCCGGAGAAGGAACCGGGTGGCTACACCTTC
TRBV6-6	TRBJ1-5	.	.	CASSFSGQLNQPQHF	TGTGCCAGCAGTTTTTCCGGACAGTTAAATCAGCCCCAGCATTTT
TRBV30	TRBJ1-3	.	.	CAWSQWGDTIYF	TGTGCCTGGAGTCAATGGGGCGACACCATATATTTT
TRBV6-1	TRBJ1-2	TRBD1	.	CASTRDRGAYGYTF	TGTGCCAGCACTAGGGACAGGGGCGCCTATGGCTACACCTTC
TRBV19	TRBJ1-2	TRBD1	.	CASTPDRLLYGYTF	TGTGCCAGTACCCCGGACAGGCTACTCTATGGCTACACCTTC
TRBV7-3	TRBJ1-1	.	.	CASSLGDSMNTEAFF	TGTGCCAGCAGCTTAGGGGACTCTATGAACACTGAAGCTTTCTTT
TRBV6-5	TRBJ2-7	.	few	CASFSGSSYEQYF	TGTGCCAGTTTTTCGGGGAGCTCCTACGAGCAGTACTTC
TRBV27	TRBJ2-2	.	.	CASSPQRTGELFF	TGTGCCAGCAGTCCTCAGCGGACCGGGGAGCTGTTTTTT
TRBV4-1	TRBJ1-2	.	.	CASSHQLGGKVGGGYTF	TGCGCCAGCAGCCACCAACTCGGGGGAAAGGTTGGCGGCGGCTACACCTTC
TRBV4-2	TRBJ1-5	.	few	CASSQVRGGQPQHF	TGTGCCAGCAGCCAAGTTCGCGGGGGACAGCCCCAGCATTTT
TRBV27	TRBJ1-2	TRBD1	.	CASSLVQGALDDGYTF	TGTGCCAGCAGTTTAGTACAGGGGGCTCTGGACGATGGCTACACCTTC
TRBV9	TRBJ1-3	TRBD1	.	CASSLDRVGRNTIYF	TGTGCCAGCAGCCTAGACAGGGTGGGCAGAAACACCATATATTTT
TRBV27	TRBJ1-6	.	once	CASSFSRLRSPLHF	TGTGCCAGCAGTTTCTCCAGACTACGTTCACCCCTCCACTTT
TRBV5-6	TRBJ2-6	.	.	CASSPGSAGANVLTF	TGTGCCAGCAGCCCCGGGTCGGCTGGGGCCAACGTCCTGACTTTC
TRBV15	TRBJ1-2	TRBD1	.	CATGTGRNYGYTF	TGTGCCACCGGGACAGGAAGGAACTATGGCTACACCTTC
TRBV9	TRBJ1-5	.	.	CASSVVPVHSNQPQHF	TGTGCCAGCAGCGTAGTACCAGTCCATAGCAATCAGCCCCAGCATTTT
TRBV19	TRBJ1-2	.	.	CASSDKPGAADYGYTF	TGTGCCAGTAGTGATAAACCAGGGGCCGCCGACTATGGCTACACCTTC
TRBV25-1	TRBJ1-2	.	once	CASSPRGVMNGYTF	TGTGCCAGCAGCCCCAGGGGCGTAATGAATGGCTACACCTTC
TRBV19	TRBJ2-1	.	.	CASSPGLHYNEQFF	TGTGCCAGTAGCCCGGGACTGCACTACAATGAGCAGTTCTTC
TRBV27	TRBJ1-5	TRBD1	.	CASSFAGGGNQPQHF	TGTGCCAGCAGTTTTGCAGGGGGTGGCAATCAGCCCCAGCATTTT
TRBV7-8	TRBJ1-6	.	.	CASSLESVLNSPLHF	TGTGCCAGCAGCTTAGAAAGTGTACTCAATTCACCCCTCCACTTT
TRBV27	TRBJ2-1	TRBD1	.	CASSWGQGAYNEQFF	TGTGCCAGCAGTTGGGGACAGGGGGCCTACAATGAGCAGTTCTTC
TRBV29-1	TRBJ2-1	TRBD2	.	CSAAGTSGGALFLEQFF	TGCAGCGCCGCCGGGACTAGCGGGGGGGCACTTTTTCTTGAGCAGTTCTTC
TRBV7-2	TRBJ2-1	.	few	CASSLTTSSYNEQFF	TGTGCCAGCAGCTTAACCACGAGCTCCTACAATGAGCAGTTCTTC